Below are 32 T cell receptor beta chains sequenced from a single sample in a study of cytomegalovirus exposure and HLA in healthy donors (dated by TCRdb to the late 2010s). The library was obtained by the immunoSEQ multiplex PCR assay. For the multiplex PCR, a mixture combining 60 forward primers for TCR Vbeta segments and 13 reverse primers for TCR Jbeta segments was used. Sourced from immuneACCESS, this table was stored by TCRdb with only in-frame sequences that have V and J called. A share of the clones is absent; for the studies checked, an unresolved V gene accounts for under half, and the remainder has no known explanation. The sample table shows roughly 180,000 clones, and approximately 80% are seen once. The ten largest clones represent 1.3% of the sample. The source material was PBMCs. These TCRs come from a man aged 25 to 40 in good health and CMV-seronegative.

The chain joins TRBV30 to TRBJ2-1; 16 positions agree with TRBD2. The CDR3 spans 14 residues. CDR1 and CDR2 from the germline V gene are GTSNPN and SVGIG (reference sequence). V trimming: 7 bases; J trimming: 6 bases; junction bases outside the gene matches: 3. DNA of the CDR3: TGTGCCTTAGGGACTAGCGGGGGGGGCAATGAGCAGTTCTTC. The encoded protein is CALGTSGGGNEQFF.

This chain joins TRBV7-2 and TRBJ1-5; D remains unclear. The CDR3 length is 12 residues. Trimming pared 3 bases from V and 6 bases from J, leaving 6 bases between. Looked up from germline, CDR1 is SGHTA and CDR2 is FQGNSA. CDR3 coding DNA: TGTGCCAGCAGCTTTCCCAGTCAGCCCCAGCATTTT. This gives the protein CASSFPSQPQHF.

The chain recombines TRBV28 with TRBJ1-2; D gene ambiguous. This CDR3 is built from 12 residues. Germline values: CDR1 MDHEN, CDR2 SYDVKM. Trimming cost V 1 base and J 5 bases, with 5 bases left between them. The CDR3 nucleotides are TGTGCCAGCAGTTTATCAGCGTATGGCTACACCTTC. Encoded protein: CASSLSAYGYTF.

The sample holds one count of this clone. J is TRBJ1-5 and V is TRBV28, with D maybe TRBD1 (5 bases). In germline, CDR1 is MDHEN, CDR2 SYDVKM. The CDR3 is 16 amino acids. V gave up 5 bases and J gave up 2 bases, with 16 bases separating them. The CDR3 DNA follows: TGTGCCAGCAGTCAACAGGCCATTGGGGGCAATCAGCCCCAGCATTTT. It translates to CASSQQAIGGNQPQHF.

A few counts support this clone. This sequence joins TRBV7-3 and TRBJ2-2; 8 bases match TRBD1. After removal of 1 base from V and 4 bases from J, the junction contained 5 bases not matched to a gene. This CDR3 spans 16 amino acids. Germline V gene lookup returns CDR1 SGHTA and CDR2 FQGTGA. This chain's CDR3 is CASSLNSGGVTGELFF. The DNA of the CDR3 is TGTGCCAGCAGCTTAAATTCAGGGGGCGTCACCGGGGAGCTGTTTTTT.

This rearrangement joins TRBV18 to TRBJ2-2, with D possibly being TRBD1 (6 bases). V dropped 3 bases and J dropped 7 bases, with 9 bases sitting between them. CDR1 is KGHSH and CDR2 is LQKENI in the germline V gene. This CDR3 comprises 13 residues. The CDR3 sequence is CASSPGALGELFF. In DNA, the CDR3 is TGTGCCAGCTCACCGGGGGCCCTCGGGGAGCTGTTTTTT.

V usage is TRBV11-2 and J usage is TRBJ2-7, with D unresolved. The germline gives CDR1 SGHAT, CDR2 FQNNGV. The length of the CDR3 is 11 residues. Trimming stripped 11 bases from V and 2 bases from J, with 10 bases between. The CDR3 bases are TGTGCCTCCGGCGGCACCTACGAGCAGTACTTC. Amino acid sequence: CASGGTYEQYF.

The chain employs TRBV19 and TRBJ1-5; tentative D call: TRBD1 (6 bases). The CDR3 contains 14 residues. The V gene lost 3 bases and the J gene lost 4 bases, with 10 bases spanning the gap. Looked up from germline, CDR1 is LNHDA and CDR2 is SQIVND (reference sequence). CDR3 in DNA: TGTGCCAGTAGTATGGACAGCGAGAATCAGCCCCAGCATTTT. Translation: CASSMDSENQPQHF.

The J gene is TRBJ1-5, the V gene TRBV2; D is possibly TRBD1 (5 bases). CDR3 length: 14 residues. V was shortened by 6 bases and J by 0 bases, with 9 bases between the two germline ends. Germline CDR1 reads SNHLY; CDR2 reads FYNNEI. CDR3 DNA sequence: TGTGCCAGCAGAGGGGTCAATAGCAATCAGCCCCAGCATTTT. Its protein product is CASRGVNSNQPQHF.

The sample holds a few counts of this clone. The V call is TRBV27, the J call TRBJ2-7, with D possibly TRBD2 on 6 matching bases. Per the germline V gene, CDR1 is MNHEY and CDR2 is SMNVEV (reference sequence). CDR3 length: 15 residues. Trimming took 3 bases from V and 6 from J, leaving 18 bases between them. Here the CDR3 reads CASSFSVRGSIEQYF. DNA for the CDR3: TGTGCCAGCAGTTTTAGTGTACGGGGGTCGATCGAGCAGTACTTC.

V gene TRBV9 combines with J gene TRBJ2-6; TRBD1 aligns across 7 bases. Germline V gene lookup returns CDR1 SGDLS and CDR2 YYNGEE. This CDR3 is 17 amino acids long. V lost 3 bases and J lost 0; bases outside the gene matches: 6. The DNA for the CDR3 is TGTGCCAGCAGCGGGTGGAGACAGGGCTCTGGGGCCAACGTCCTGACTTTC. It yields the protein CASSGWRQGSGANVLTF.

CDR3 in amino acids: CASSIPGLDLGEQYF. The CDR3 coding sequence is TGTGCCAGCAGCATCCCGGGACTTGACCTGGGGGAGCAGTACTTC. The genes are TRBV7-2 and TRBJ2-7, with a tentative D call TRBD2 (6 bases). From germline, CDR1 is SGHTA and CDR2 FQGNSA. The CDR3 has 15 amino acids. V was pared by 5 bases and J by 7 bases, with 21 bases between.

The chain links TRBV7-6 to TRBJ2-3; 7 positions agree with TRBD1. Looked up from germline, CDR1 is SGHVS and CDR2 is FNYEAQ. J was trimmed by 2 bases and V by 4 bases; bases with no gene match: 3. This CDR3 is 14 amino acids long. DNA for the CDR3: TGTGCCAGCAGCTCGGGGACAGCCACAGATACGCAGTATTTT. This translates into CASSSGTATDTQYF. Supplemented by reference TRBV7-6 and TRBJ2-3, the full variable domain reads GAGVSQSPRYKVTKRGQDVALRCDPISGHVSLYWYRQALGQGPEFLTYFNYEAQQDKSGLPNDRFSAERPEGSISTLTIQRTEQRDSAMYRCASSSGTATDTQYFGPGTRLTVL.

The chain carries TRBV28 and TRBJ1-2, with D unclear. The CDR3 length is 14 residues. CDR1 and CDR2 from the germline V gene are MDHEN and SYDVKM. Trimming cost V 3 bases and J 5 bases, with 13 bases left between them. The chain's CDR3 is CASSLQTVPYGYTF. Here the CDR3 DNA reads TGTGCCAGCAGTTTGCAAACAGTCCCTTATGGCTACACCTTC.

The chain has TRBV19 and TRBJ2-2; 13 nucleotides match TRBD2. The V gene's germline CDR1 is LNHDA and CDR2 SQIVND (reference sequence). Unmatched junction bases numbered 4, after V lost 1 base and J lost 5 bases. The CDR3 loop spans 17 amino acids. DNA for the CDR3: TGTGCCAGTAGTATAGGACTAGCGGGAGGTGAAACCGGGGAGCTGTTTTTT. Its translation is CASSIGLAGGETGELFF.

In its sample, this clone was seen a few times. Written as DNA, the CDR3 is TGTGCCAGTAGAGGAAAGGGGGCCTCCAATCAGCCCCAGCATTTT. Translating it yields CASRGKGASNQPQHF. The chain has TRBV19 and TRBJ1-5, with 7 bases identical to TRBD1. The V gene's germline CDR1 is LNHDA and CDR2 SQIVND (reference sequence). Losses at the gene ends were 6 bases for V and 3 bases for J; bases not matched to a gene: 8. This CDR3 spans 15 amino acids.

The J gene is TRBJ1-3, the V gene TRBV5-1; 8 bases map to TRBD1. The length of the CDR3 is 14 residues. Germline V gene lookup returns CDR1 SGHRS and CDR2 YFSETQ. J gave up 2 bases and V 4 bases, and 2 bases lay outside the gene matches. The CDR3 bases are TGCGCCAGCAGCCCGACAGGGGCTGGAAACACCATATATTTT. Its translation is CASSPTGAGNTIYF.

In DNA, the CDR3 is TGTGCCAGCAGCCTCCCGACAGGACACTACGAGCAGTACTTC. Translated: CASSLPTGHYEQYF. The rearrangement joins TRBV11-2 to TRBJ2-7, with D tentatively TRBD1 (6 bases). CDR1 is SGHAT and CDR2 is FQNNGV in the germline V gene. V was trimmed by 5 bases and J by 3 bases, leaving 14 bases between them. The CDR3 spans 14 residues.

The V gene is TRBV6-4, the J gene TRBJ2-7; 13 bases line up with TRBD2. This CDR3 contains 15 residues. Germline V gene lookup returns CDR1 MRHNA and CDR2 SNTAGT. The ends lost 4 bases at V and 3 bases at J; junction bases unmatched: 3. CDR3 coding DNA: TGTGCCAGCAGTGTCAGGACTAGCGGGAGCTACGAGCAGTACTTC. This encodes CASSVRTSGSYEQYF.

The chain links TRBV7-2 to TRBJ1-5; D possibly corresponds to TRBD1 (6 bases). Germline values: CDR1 SGHTA, CDR2 FQGNSA. CDR3 length equals 17 residues. Between the trimmed V and J ends, which lost 5 bases and 2 bases, there was a span of 19 bases. CDR3 bases: TGTGCCAGCAGCCCGGGACACGGCTTTGGCGGCAATCAGCCCCAGCATTTT. Translation: CASSPGHGFGGNQPQHF.

Only a few counts were recorded for this clone. This chain uses TRBV6-6 with TRBJ1-1; no clear D. Germline CDR1 reads MNHNY; CDR2 reads SVGAGI (reference sequence). This CDR3 comprises 13 residues. V lost 8 bases and J lost 6, with 16 bases in between. The CDR3 loop is CASLRASRAEAFF. CDR3 sequence (DNA): TGTGCCAGCCTGAGGGCCAGTAGGGCTGAAGCTTTCTTT.

The rearrangement uses TRBV18 and TRBJ2-1, with 9 bases aligning to TRBD1. The CDR3 consists of 15 residues. Germline CDR1 reads KGHSH; CDR2 reads LQKENI. The V gene end was trimmed by 6 bases and the J gene end by 6 bases; junction bases not matched to a gene: 9. The chain's CDR3 is CASSLRDREGNEQFF. Written as DNA, the CDR3 is TGTGCCAGCTCCCTCCGGGACAGGGAAGGCAATGAGCAGTTCTTC.

In its sample, this clone was seen a few times. The chain employs TRBV12-1 and TRBJ1-3; the table's D call, TRBD1, has no DNA check behind it. TRBV12-1 is a listed pseudogene. There are 15 residues in the CDR3. The DNA for the CDR3 is TGTGCCAGCAGCCTAATACAGGGGGCTGGAAACACCATATATTTT. Translation gives CASSLIQGAGNTIYF.

This sequence joins TRBV5-1 and TRBJ2-7; no reliable D call. Between the trimmed V and J ends, which lost 1 base and 2 bases, there was a span of 7 bases. Germline lookup yields CDR1 SGHRS and CDR2 YFSETQ. This CDR3 spans 13 amino acids. CDR3 nucleotides: TGCGCCAGCAGCTTGACCTCGGCCTACGAGCAGTACTTC. Protein: CASSLTSAYEQYF.

This rearrangement joins TRBV7-2 to TRBJ2-4; 9 bases are shared with TRBD1. The CDR3 has 16 residues. CDR1 is SGHTA and CDR2 is FQGNSA in the germline V gene. After removal of 4 bases from V and 15 bases from J, the junction contained 19 bases not matched to a gene. In DNA form, the CDR3 reads TGTGCCAGCAGCTCCACAGGGGGCGCCGTGGGGGTGGCGTTGTACTTC. Its protein product is CASSSTGGAVGVALYF.

In DNA, the CDR3 is TGTGCCAGCAGCTTAGTAACACAAACCATATATTTT. It encodes CASSLVTQTIYF. V and J are TRBV7-8 and TRBJ1-3; no clear D. This CDR3 has 12 amino acids. V was trimmed by 1 base and J by 10 bases, leaving 8 bases between them. The V gene's germline CDR1 is SGHVS and CDR2 FQNEAQ.

The chain uses TRBV28 and TRBJ1-2, with TRBD1 identical over 9 bases. This CDR3 spans 15 amino acids. The germline CDR1 and CDR2 sequences are MDHEN and SYDVKM. J lost 5 bases, V lost 0 bases, and 4 bases had no gene match. The CDR3 protein is CASSLWDRGGYGYTF. For the CDR3, the DNA is TGTGCCAGCAGTTTATGGGACAGGGGCGGTTATGGCTACACCTTC.

V is TRBV18 and J is TRBJ2-7; TRBD1 agrees at 9 bases. Germline V lookup: CDR1 KGHSH, CDR2 LQKENI. The CDR3 runs 14 residues. The junction had 5 bases not matched to a gene; V was cut back by 4 bases and J by 4 bases. The CDR3 region has the DNA TGTGCCAGCTCACTAGACAGGGGGACTTACGAGCAGTACTTC. Translating gives CASSLDRGTYEQYF. Looking up the rest from reference TRBV18 and TRBJ2-7 gives the full variable domain: NAGVMQNPRHLVRRRGQEARLRCSPMKGHSHVYWYRQLPEEGLKFMVYLQKENIIDESGMPKERFSAEFPKEGPSILRIQQVVRGDSAAYFCASSLDRGTYEQYFGPGTRLTVT.

The chain has TRBV29-1 and TRBJ2-7, with 10 bases that match TRBD2. This CDR3 region has 15 residues. Germline CDR1 reads SQVTM; CDR2 reads ANQGSEA. J was trimmed by 5 bases and V by 2 bases; bases with no gene match: 9. The CDR3 DNA follows: TGCAGCGTTGAAAGATTAGCGGGAGGATTGGACGAGCAGTACTTC. Translation: CSVERLAGGLDEQYF.

The V and J genes are TRBV5-5 and TRBJ2-2; 8 bases are shared with TRBD1. V lost 4 bases to trimming and J lost 3 bases; unmatched junction nucleotides: 5. Germline CDR1 SGHKS, CDR2 YYEKEE (reference sequence). The CDR3 is 15 residues long. CDR3 amino acids: CASSLRDRYTGELFF. In DNA, the CDR3 is TGTGCCAGCAGCCTCCGGGACAGGTACACCGGGGAGCTGTTTTTT.

This chain connects TRBV5-6 to TRBJ2-7; TRBD2 matches 8 bases. V dropped 5 bases and J dropped 3; count of bases not matched to a gene: 13. The germline V gene encodes CDR1 SGHDT and CDR2 YYEEEE. The CDR3 consists of 16 residues. CDR3 in DNA: TGTGCCAGCAGTCCCCAGGGAGCGGGAGAAGACTACGAGCAGTACTTC. As protein: CASSPQGAGEDYEQYF. Full variable domain (remainder filled in from reference TRBV5-6 and TRBJ2-7): DAGVTQSPTHLIKTRGQQVTLRCSPKSGHDTVSWYQQALGQGPQFIFQYYEEEERQRGNFPDRFSGHQFPNYSSELNVNALLLGDSALYLCASSPQGAGEDYEQYFGPGTRLTVT.

The chain is built from TRBV11-2 and TRBJ2-1; possible D gene TRBD1, 5 bases. The CDR3 spans 14 residues. The V gene's germline CDR1 is SGHAT and CDR2 FQNNGV. Trimming removed 5 bases at V and 0 bases at J, with 8 bases between. For the CDR3, the DNA is TGTGCCAGCAGCCGGACAAGCTCCTACAATGAGCAGTTCTTC. This encodes CASSRTSSYNEQFF.